This TCR beta chain is from a study of post-analysis software for immune sequencing data. Overall study results and limits: Patients used about 5 TRBV segments, including TRBV5-6, TRBV5-1 and TRBV20-1, more often than controls.

Presence of unique molecular identifiers characterized the TCR beta cDNA libraries. One entry per CDR3 protein, called by TCRdb with MiXCR from the PCR reads. The sample lists about 430,000 distinct CDR3 sequences, roughly 40% occurring once. Germline CDR1 SEHNR, CDR2 FQNEAQ (reference sequence). The CDR3 covers 13 residues. V gave up 6 bases and J gave up 0 bases, with 9 bases separating them. This clonotype was seen only a few times. Its target is unknown. Sequences were obtained from blood. This receptor was identified in a girl aged 2 to 10 with multiple sclerosis. This rearrangement joins TRBV7-9 to TRBJ2-7; D unclear. The CDR3 reads CASRVDGSYEQYF. CDR3 DNA: TGTGCCAGCAGAGTGGACGGCTCCTACGAGCAGTACTTC. Full variable domain (rest looked up from reference TRBV7-9 and TRBJ2-7): DTGVSQNPRHKITKRGQNVTFRCDPISEHNRLYWYRQTLGQGPEFLTYFQNEAQLEKSRLLSDRFSAERPKGSFSTLEIQRTEQGDSAMYLCASRVDGSYEQYFGPGTRLTVT.